These 30 T cell receptor beta chains came from one sample sequenced in a study of response to subunit inactivated influenza vaccine. Each CDR3 protein is one row after TCRdb ran MiXCR on the RT-PCR reads. The table includes about 800,000 distinct CDR3 sequences, around 20% detected once. Sample: PBMCs from blood, taken 5 to 6 days after vaccination. These receptors were collected from a man aged 45 to 65 who received an inactivated influenza vaccine.

CDR3 bases: TGTGCCAGCAGAAAGGGTGGGACTAGCCTAGCCAAAAACATTCAGTACTTC. Amino acid sequence: CASRKGGTSLAKNIQYF. This rearrangement joins TRBV2 to TRBJ2-4; 9 nucleotides match TRBD2. Germline CDR1 reads SNHLY; CDR2 reads FYNNEI. V gave up 6 bases and J gave up 0 bases; unmatched junction bases: 9. There are 17 residues in the CDR3. The variable domain in full, completed from reference TRBV2 and TRBJ2-4, reads EPEVTQTPSHQVTQMGQEVILRCVPISNHLYFYWYRQILGQKVEFLVSFYNNEISEKSEIFDDQFSVERPDGSNFTLKIRSTKLEDSAMYFCASRKGGTSLAKNIQYFGAGTRLSVL.

The CDR3 protein is CSASPSASNTGELFF. The CDR3 DNA follows: TGCAGTGCTAGCCCTAGCGCCTCGAACACCGGGGAGCTGTTTTTT. The chain couples TRBV20-1 to TRBJ2-2; weak D call: TRBD2 (6 bases). Trimming removed 3 bases from V and 0 bases from J, with 11 bases in between. Germline V CDR1 and CDR2: DFQATT, SNEGSKA (reference sequence). This CDR3 is built from 15 residues.

Remarks on this clonotype: The junction and the germline gene differ at one end; a read error may be behind it. J is TRBJ1-1 and V is TRBV6-5; D gene unclear. The CDR3 contains 14 residues. Germline assignment: CDR1 MNHEY and CDR2 SVGAGI. The CDR3 here is CASSYSDMNTEAFF. The DNA of the CDR3 is TGTGCCAGCAGCTACTCGGATATGAACACTGAAGCTTTCTTT.

V and J are TRBV29-1 and TRBJ2-3; 9 nucleotides agree with TRBD2. Germline loops: CDR1 SQVTM, CDR2 ANQGSEA. The CDR3 is made up of 14 amino acids. Trimming at V came to 3 bases and at J to 4 bases, leaving 5 bases not matched to a gene. The CDR3 region is CSVEVAGVPDTQYF. The CDR3 coding sequence is TGCAGCGTTGAGGTAGCGGGAGTACCAGATACGCAGTATTTT.

The rearrangement links TRBV7-8 to TRBJ1-6; D unclear. The CDR3 sequence is 14 residues long. Germline-derived CDR1 and CDR2 are SGHVS and FQNEAQ. The germline V and J ends were trimmed by 2 bases and 4 bases, with 6 bases remaining between them. This chain's CDR3 is CASSLSQYNSPLHF. CDR3 bases: TGTGCCAGCAGCTTAAGTCAGTATAATTCACCCCTCCACTTT. The whole variable domain, remainder taken from reference TRBV7-8 and TRBJ1-6, is GAGVSQSPRYKVAKRGQDVALRCDPISGHVSLFWYQQALGQGPEFLTYFQNEAQLDKSGLPSDRFFAERPEGSVSTLKIQRTQQEDSAVYLCASSLSQYNSPLHFGNGTRLTVT.

This chain joins TRBV9 and TRBJ1-2; 10 positions match TRBD1. The ends lost 3 bases at V and 3 bases at J; junction bases unmatched: 5. The germline V gene encodes CDR1 SGDLS and CDR2 YYNGEE. The length of the CDR3 is 15 residues. The chain's CDR3 is CASSGPGQGYYGYTF. CDR3 nucleotide sequence: TGTGCCAGCAGCGGACCGGGACAGGGGTACTATGGCTACACCTTC.

In its sample, this clonotype was seen a few times. The chain employs TRBV7-2 and TRBJ2-1; 11 nucleotides match TRBD2. The CDR3 runs to 15 residues. V lost 5 bases and J lost 5; bases outside the gene matches: 5. Looked up from germline, CDR1 is SGHTA and CDR2 is FQGNSA. The CDR3 nucleotides read TGTGCCAGCAGCATTAGCGGGGGGGCTCACAATGAGCAGTTCTTC. Its protein product is CASSISGGAHNEQFF.

The V call is TRBV10-1, the J call TRBJ2-3; D remains ambiguous. The V end lost 2 bases, the J end lost 2 bases, and 5 bases lay between the germline ends. CDR1 and CDR2 from the germline V gene are WNHNN and SYGVQD (reference sequence). This CDR3 is built from 13 residues. The CDR3 DNA sequence: TGCGCCAGCAGTGAGCAACCCACAGATACGCAGTATTTT. Encoded protein: CASSEQPTDTQYF.

The V call is TRBV11-1, the J call TRBJ2-3; tentatively, D is TRBD1 (6 bases). Trimming removed 1 base at V and 0 bases at J, with 20 bases between. Germline CDR1 is SGHAT and CDR2 is FQDESV (reference sequence). The CDR3 has 19 residues. The CDR3 sequence is CASSLVRLWTVVSTDTQYF. The CDR3 region has the DNA TGTGCCAGCAGCTTAGTGCGATTGTGGACAGTCGTGAGCACAGATACGCAGTATTTT.

The V gene is TRBV6-1, the J gene TRBJ1-4; D gene unclear. The CDR3 loop spans 15 amino acids. Per the germline V gene, CDR1 is MNHNS and CDR2 is SASEGT. V gave up 6 bases and J gave up 0 bases, with 11 bases separating them. The DNA for the CDR3 is TGTGCCAGCAGGTCCCGGTCTGCAACTAATGAAAAACTGTTTTTT. As protein: CASRSRSATNEKLFF.

The chain joins TRBV7-9 to TRBJ2-2; TRBD1 might be the D (6 bases). V dropped 5 bases and J dropped 6 bases, with 16 bases sitting between them. This CDR3 contains 15 residues. CDR1 is SEHNR and CDR2 is FQNEAQ in the germline V gene (reference sequence). The CDR3 DNA follows: TGTGCCAGCAGCCATCGGGGCAGGGGCCCCGGGGAGCTGTTTTTT. Residues: CASSHRGRGPGELFF.

Details on this clonotype: One end of the junction fails to match germline, which may point to a read error. The chain links TRBV7-3 to TRBJ2-7; possibly TRBD1 for D (6 bases). The CDR3 is made up of 13 amino acids. Germline values: CDR1 SGHTA, CDR2 FQGTGA. In DNA, the CDR3 is TGTGCCAGCAGCGTAACAGGGTCCCACGAGCAGTACTTC. It specifies CASSVTGSHEQYF.

This clonotype was recorded a few times. The chain employs TRBV18 and TRBJ2-5; TRBD1 agrees at 7 bases. With V trimmed by 4 bases and J by 2 bases, 7 bases remained unmatched. The CDR3 length is 15 residues. The germline gives CDR1 KGHSH, CDR2 LQKENI. This chain's CDR3 is CASSQLQGPQETQYF. The CDR3 region has the DNA TGTGCCAGCTCACAACTACAGGGGCCTCAAGAGACCCAGTACTTC.

The table lists this clonotype with many counts. The rearrangement uses TRBV5-1 and TRBJ2-5, with D possibly being TRBD1 (5 bases). V lost 1 base to trimming and J lost 0 bases, with 10 bases between them. CDR1 and CDR2 (germline): SGHRS, YFSETQ. The CDR3 totals 15 residues. The CDR3 bases are TGCGCCAGCAGCTTGCAGGGCCTATACCAAGAGACCCAGTACTTC. It codes for CASSLQGLYQETQYF.

This clonotype was picked up many times. This chain links TRBV6-2 or TRBV6-3 with TRBJ2-7; 8 bases are shared with TRBD2. The CDR3 length is 14 residues. CDR1 and CDR2 (germline): MNHEY, SVGEGT. V lost 6 bases and J lost 2; bases outside the gene matches: 6. The CDR3 DNA is TGTGCCAGCAGGACAGCGGGGGCAACCTACGAGCAGTACTTC. This sequence encodes CASRTAGATYEQYF.

This clonotype appeared a single time. The CDR3 region has the DNA TGTGCCAGCAGTTACAGGGGTCAAACCGGGGAGCTGTTTTTT. This gives the protein CASSYRGQTGELFF. The chain has TRBV6-2 or TRBV6-3 and TRBJ2-2; maybe TRBD1 (5 bases). CDR1 MNHEY and CDR2 SVGEGT come from the germline V gene. This CDR3 contains 14 residues. V was clipped by 2 bases and J by 5 bases, with 9 bases between them.

This clonotype was detected ten times or more. The rearrangement uses TRBV5-1 and TRBJ1-1; TRBD1 is a possible D gene (5 bases). This CDR3 is built from 11 residues. The germline V gene has CDR1 SGHRS and CDR2 YFSETQ. V lost 7 bases and J 8 bases, leaving 12 bases between the germline ends. CDR3: CASGTQGEAFF. For the CDR3, the DNA is TGCGCCAGCGGGACCCAGGGAGAAGCTTTCTTT.

The chain is built from TRBV20-1 and TRBJ1-5; TRBD1 aligns across 7 bases. Germline CDR1 is DFQATT and CDR2 is SNEGSKA (reference sequence). The V gene end was trimmed by 0 bases and the J gene end by 5 bases; junction bases not matched to a gene: 10. CDR3 size: 16 residues. CDR3 DNA: TGCAGTGCTAGAGACGGAGGGGGCGCATCCGATCAGCCCCAGCATTTT. This encodes CSARDGGGASDQPQHF.

The chain combines TRBV10-3 with TRBJ1-1; weak D call: TRBD1 (5 bases). The V end was cut by 4 bases, the J end by 1 base, with 10 bases between. CDR1 and CDR2 from the germline V gene are ENHRY and SYGVKD. The CDR3 is made up of 14 amino acids. The CDR3 coding sequence is TGTGCCATCAGTGGGGCAGGGCGGAACACTGAAGCTTTCTTT. Its translation: CAISGAGRNTEAFF.

A few counts support this clonotype. The V gene is TRBV20-1, the J gene TRBJ2-7; D is uncertain. This CDR3 comprises 14 residues. The germline V and J ends were trimmed by 1 base and 2 bases, with 12 bases remaining between them. CDR1 and CDR2 (germline): DFQATT, SNEGSKA (reference sequence). CDR3 amino acids: CSARGHLGTYEQYF. In DNA form, the CDR3 reads TGCAGTGCTAGAGGACACCTGGGGACCTACGAGCAGTACTTC.

CDR3 region: CASSQGPLDYGYTF. CDR3 nucleotides: TGTGCCAGCAGCCAAGGACCCCTCGACTATGGCTACACCTTC. V and J are TRBV4-2 and TRBJ1-2, with unresolved D. This CDR3 contains 14 residues. Trimming pared 1 base from V and 3 bases from J, leaving 9 bases between. The germline CDR1 and CDR2 sequences are LGHNA and YNFKEQ.

This clonotype was seen many times. V and J are TRBV28 and TRBJ2-3; D unresolved. The CDR3 length is 15 residues. From germline, CDR1 is MDHEN and CDR2 SYDVKM. The V end lost 6 bases, the J end lost 2 bases, and 15 bases lay between the germline ends. The CDR3 DNA sequence: TGTGCCAGCAGCACACGGATCAGTGCCACAGATACGCAGTATTTT. Translating it yields CASSTRISATDTQYF.

This sequence joins TRBV7-9 and TRBJ2-7, with 10 bases lining up with TRBD1. J gave up 12 bases and V 5 bases, and 13 bases lay outside the gene matches. Germline V lookup: CDR1 SEHNR, CDR2 FQNEAQ (reference sequence). The CDR3 runs 14 residues. The DNA of the CDR3 is TGTGCCAGCAGCCCCGGGACAGGGGTTGATCGGCGGTACTTC. This sequence encodes CASSPGTGVDRRYF.

This clonotype was detected a few times. This chain uses TRBV20-1 with TRBJ2-7; 8 bases agree with TRBD1. The germline V gene has CDR1 DFQATT and CDR2 SNEGSKA (reference sequence). This CDR3 is 13 amino acids long. DNA for the CDR3: TGCAGCACCTTGACAGGGGAGGCCTACGAGCAGTACTTC. This translates into CSTLTGEAYEQYF.

This chain uses TRBV18 with TRBJ2-5, with D perhaps TRBD2 (5 bases). This CDR3 has 15 residues. The ends were cut back, 8 bases at V and 2 bases at J, with 18 bases in the middle. Germline lookup yields CDR1 KGHSH and CDR2 LQKENI. This CDR3 reads CASGPSHREQETQYF. CDR3 nucleotides: TGTGCCAGCGGACCTAGCCACCGGGAACAAGAGACCCAGTACTTC.

This clonotype showed up just a few times. The V call is TRBV3-1, the J call TRBJ2-7; D unresolved. V was trimmed by 3 bases and J by 0 bases, leaving 12 bases between them. This CDR3 contains 15 residues. Germline CDR1 is LGHDT and CDR2 is YNNKEL (reference sequence). The CDR3 reads CASSQSGRSSYEQYF. As DNA, the CDR3 is TGTGCCAGCAGCCAGTCCGGAAGGAGCTCCTACGAGCAGTACTTC.

This chain uses TRBV3-1 with TRBJ2-7, with 10 nucleotides matching TRBD2. The germline CDR1 and CDR2 sequences are LGHDT and YNNKEL (reference sequence). This CDR3 comprises 18 residues. Trimming cost V 1 base and J 3 bases; bases outside gene matches: 12. The CDR3 reads CASSQVHIGLAGVYEQYF. The CDR3, as DNA: TGTGCCAGCAGCCAAGTTCACATCGGGCTAGCGGGAGTCTACGAGCAGTACTTC.

The V and J genes are TRBV5-6 and TRBJ1-5; D not resolved. The germline CDR1 and CDR2 sequences are SGHDT and YYEEEE. V was shortened by 4 bases and J by 8 bases, with 16 bases between the two germline ends. The CDR3 has 14 amino acids. This chain's CDR3 is CASSRTGFEEPQHF. The DNA of the CDR3 is TGTGCCAGCAGCCGGACGGGTTTTGAGGAGCCCCAGCATTTT.

Concerning this clonotype: A read error is possible here, since a much larger clone lies one base away. The chain is built from TRBV20-1 and TRBJ2-1; 13 bases are a match to TRBD2. Trimming took 5 bases from V and 5 from J; bases not matched to a gene: 3. Looked up from germline, CDR1 is DFQATT and CDR2 is SNEGSKA (reference sequence). The CDR3 sequence is 14 residues long. CDR3 sequence reads: CSAAGTSGNNEQFF. The CDR3 DNA reads TGCAGTGCTGCCGGGACTAGCGGGAACAATGAGCAGTTCTTC.

This clonotype was recorded at least ten times. V and J are TRBV6-2 or TRBV6-3 and TRBJ2-5; D is possibly TRBD1 or TRBD2 (5 bases each). The CDR3 length is 17 residues. Germline V gives CDR1 MNHEY, CDR2 SVGEGT. Between the trimmed V and J ends, which lost 2 bases and 5 bases, there was a span of 21 bases. In nucleotides, the CDR3 is TGTGCCAGCAGTTACCCCCTAGTGGCAGGGACGGTGGAGACCCAGTACTTC. Residues: CASSYPLVAGTVETQYF.